This record concerns one T cell receptor (beta chain) sequence. The CDR3 is made up of 13 amino acids. V gave up 7 bases and J gave up 8 bases, with 14 bases separating them. In germline, CDR1 is MNHEY, CDR2 SVGAGI. This sample is drawn from a study of T cell responses to AZD1222 COVID-19 vaccine. Libraries were prepared by immunoSEQ multiplex PCR; TCRdb keeps only in-frame clonotypes and omits some of them. The sample holds approximately 150,000 clones, 70% to 90% seen once. The chain is built from TRBV6-5 and TRBJ1-4; D is perhaps TRBD1 (6 bases). The material sequenced was peripheral blood, taken 28 days after the second AZD1222 dose. This receptor was taken from an adult who received the AZD1222 COVID-19 vaccine. CDR3 coding DNA: TGTGCCAGCATGAGAGGGGGTGAGGAAAAACTGTTTTTT. It encodes CASMRGGEEKLFF.